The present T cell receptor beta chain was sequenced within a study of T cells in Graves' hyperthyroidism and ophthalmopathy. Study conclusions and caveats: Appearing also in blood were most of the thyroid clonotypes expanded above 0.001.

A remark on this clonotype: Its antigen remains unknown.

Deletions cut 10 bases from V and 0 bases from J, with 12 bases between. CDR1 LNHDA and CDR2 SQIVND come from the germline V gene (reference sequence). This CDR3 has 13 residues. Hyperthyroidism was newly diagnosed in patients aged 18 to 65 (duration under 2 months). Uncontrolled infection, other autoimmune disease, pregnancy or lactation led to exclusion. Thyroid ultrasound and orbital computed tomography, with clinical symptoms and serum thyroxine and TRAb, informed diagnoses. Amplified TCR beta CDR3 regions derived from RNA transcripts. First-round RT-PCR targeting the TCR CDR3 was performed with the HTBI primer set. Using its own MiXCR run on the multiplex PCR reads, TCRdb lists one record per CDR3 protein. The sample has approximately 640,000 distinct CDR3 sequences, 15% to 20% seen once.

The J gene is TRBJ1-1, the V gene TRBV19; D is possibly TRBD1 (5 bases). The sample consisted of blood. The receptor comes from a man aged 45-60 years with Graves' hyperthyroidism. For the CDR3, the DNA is TGTGCCATTTCGACAGTTTTGAACACTGAAGCTTTCTTT. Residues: CAISTVLNTEAFF.